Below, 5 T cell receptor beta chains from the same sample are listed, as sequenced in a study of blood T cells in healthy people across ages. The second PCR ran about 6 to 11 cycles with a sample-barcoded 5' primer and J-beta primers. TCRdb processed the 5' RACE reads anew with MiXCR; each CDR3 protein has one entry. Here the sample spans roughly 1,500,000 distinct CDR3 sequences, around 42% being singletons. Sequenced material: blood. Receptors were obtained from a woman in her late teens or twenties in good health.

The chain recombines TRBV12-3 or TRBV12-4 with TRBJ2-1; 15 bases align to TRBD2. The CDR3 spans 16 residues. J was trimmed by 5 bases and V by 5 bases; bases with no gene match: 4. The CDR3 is CASSQRTSGGDNEQFF. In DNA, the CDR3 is TGTGCCAGCAGTCAAAGGACTAGCGGGGGGGACAATGAGCAGTTCTTC.

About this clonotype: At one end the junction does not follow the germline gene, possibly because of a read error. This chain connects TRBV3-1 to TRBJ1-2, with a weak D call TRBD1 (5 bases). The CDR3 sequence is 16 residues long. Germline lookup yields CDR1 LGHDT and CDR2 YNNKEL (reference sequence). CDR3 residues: CASGQVRRDDTYGYTF. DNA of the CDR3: TGTGCCAGCGGCCAAGTCCGAAGGGACGACACTTATGGCTACACCTTC.

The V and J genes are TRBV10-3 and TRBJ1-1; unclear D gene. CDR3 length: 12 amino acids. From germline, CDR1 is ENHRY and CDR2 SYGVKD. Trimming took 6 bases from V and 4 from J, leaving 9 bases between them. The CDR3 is CAIRASGTEAFF. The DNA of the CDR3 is TGTGCCATCAGAGCGTCAGGCACTGAAGCTTTCTTT.

The CDR3 loop is CASSLDPQLNYGYTF. The CDR3 nucleotides are TGCGCCAGCAGCTTGGACCCCCAGCTTAACTATGGCTACACCTTC. The chain joins TRBV5-1 to TRBJ1-2; D gene ambiguous. Trimming took off 0 bases at V and 1 base at J, with 10 bases between the two ends. CDR1 and CDR2 (germline): SGHRS, YFSETQ. This CDR3 region has 15 residues.

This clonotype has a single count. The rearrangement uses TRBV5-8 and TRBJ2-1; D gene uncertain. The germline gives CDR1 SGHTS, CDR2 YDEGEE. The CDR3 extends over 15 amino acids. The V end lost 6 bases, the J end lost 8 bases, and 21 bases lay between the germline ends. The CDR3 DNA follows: TGTGCCAGCACCCTCGCCAGCGCCCTAGTCGATGAGCAGTTCTTC. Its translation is CASTLASALVDEQFF.